One sample yielded the 18 T cell receptor beta chains listed below, sequenced in a study of blood T cells in healthy people across ages (dated by TCRdb to 2015 to 2017). Library preparation used 5' RACE. The sequencing machine was an Illumina HiSeq 2500. A second PCR of roughly 6 to 11 cycles was run with a J-beta primer mix and a sample-barcoded 5' primer. TCRdb reprocessing: public reads trimmed at Q25 with fastp, clones called with MiXCR, in-frame beta chains kept. CDR3 protein duplicates are merged, each entry listing the most common genes and DNA. The sample yields over 950,000 distinct CDR3 sequences; about 53% were counted once. About a fifth of the sample rests with the top ten. Sequencing was done on a sample of blood. These TCRs come from a woman aged 60-75 years in good health.

The rearrangement joins TRBV20-1 to TRBJ2-3; D unclear. Germline loops: CDR1 DFQATT, CDR2 SNEGSKA (reference sequence). This CDR3 region has 13 residues. Trimming removed 5 bases from V and 0 bases from J, with 9 bases in between. The CDR3 DNA follows: TGCAGTGCTCCCGACTGGAGCACAGATACGCAGTATTTT. Residues: CSAPDWSTDTQYF.

CDR3 amino acids: CSARGGTPGNEQFF. CDR3 sequence (DNA): TGCAGTGCTAGAGGCGGGACCCCTGGAAATGAGCAGTTCTTC. This chain joins TRBV20-1 and TRBJ2-1, with TRBD2 as a possible D gene (6 bases). The CDR3 extends over 14 amino acids. Trimming shortened V by 1 base and J by 7 bases, and 14 bases separated the two germline ends. Germline values: CDR1 DFQATT, CDR2 SNEGSKA (reference sequence).

There are many counts of this clonotype. The genes are TRBV10-3 and TRBJ2-3; D call uncertain. V lost 2 bases, J lost 2 bases, and 8 bases lay in between. This CDR3 has 14 amino acids. In germline, CDR1 is ENHRY, CDR2 SYGVKD. CDR3 sequence reads: CAISEGAPTDTQYF. CDR3 coding DNA: TGTGCCATCAGTGAGGGCGCGCCCACAGATACGCAGTATTTT.

This clonotype was observed a single time. The rearrangement uses TRBV4-2 and TRBJ2-5; D ambiguous. The DNA end is a closer match to TRBJ2-7, so the J assignment may be wrong. The germline CDR1 and CDR2 sequences are LGHNA and YNFKEQ. CDR3 length: 16 residues. CDR3 nucleotides: TGTGCCAGCACCTCAGGAGAGTGGGAAGGCCCTACCGAGCAGTACTTC. It translates to CASTSGEWEGPTEQYF.

The V and J genes are TRBV29-1 and TRBJ2-1; D unresolved. This CDR3 is built from 11 residues. Germline V gives CDR1 SQVTM, CDR2 ANQGSEA. V dropped 4 bases and J dropped 9 bases, with 10 bases sitting between them. CDR3 residues: CSVAGYTEQFF. In nucleotides, the CDR3 is TGCAGCGTTGCCGGGTATACTGAGCAGTTCTTC.

The genes are TRBV5-6 and TRBJ2-3, with TRBD2 matching over 10 bases. The CDR3 contains 18 residues. CDR1 SGHDT and CDR2 YYEEEE come from the germline V gene. J gave up 0 bases and V 0 bases, and 7 bases lay outside the gene matches. CDR3 loop: CASSLGLGLAASTDTQYF. The CDR3, as DNA: TGTGCCAGCAGCTTGGGATTAGGACTAGCGGCTAGCACAGATACGCAGTATTTT.

This sequence joins TRBV3-1 and TRBJ2-5, with TRBD2 matching over 12 bases. CDR1 and CDR2 (germline): LGHDT, YNNKEL (reference sequence). The CDR3 length is 15 residues. V lost 4 bases and J lost 11; bases outside the gene matches: 11. In nucleotides, the CDR3 is TGTGCCAGCAGCCCCCGACTAGCGGGAGTGGAGGAGCAGTACTTC. Residues: CASSPRLAGVEEQYF.

V and J are TRBV15 and TRBJ2-5, with D possibly being TRBD1 (6 bases). V was cut by 0 bases and J by 5 bases, with 16 bases left in between. Germline values: CDR1 LNHNV, CDR2 YYDKDF (reference sequence). The CDR3 is 16 amino acids. DNA for the CDR3: TGTGCCACCAGCAGAGATCAGGGGACGATAGGGGAGACCCAGTACTTC. Encoded protein: CATSRDQGTIGETQYF.

This chain uses TRBV24-1 with TRBJ2-7; the D gene could be TRBD1 or TRBD2 (5 bases each). This CDR3 has 13 residues. The germline V and J ends were trimmed by 9 bases and 4 bases, with 15 bases remaining between them. Germline-derived CDR1 and CDR2 are KGHDR and SFDVKD. The CDR3 spells CATGGAGSYEQYF. Written as DNA, the CDR3 is TGTGCCACCGGAGGCGCAGGGAGTTACGAGCAGTACTTC.

This clonotype was seen more than once but under ten times. The rearrangement links TRBV29-1 to TRBJ2-1; the match to TRBD2 covers 10 bases. The J call is doubtful: the DNA matches TRBJ2-7 better. The CDR3 is 12 amino acids. Germline CDR1 and CDR2: SQVTM and ANQGSEA. The DNA of the CDR3 is TGCAGCGTTATCCTAGCGGGAGTTGAGCAGTACTTC. Residues: CSVILAGVEQYF.

The sample holds many counts of this clonotype. This chain uses TRBV5-5 with TRBJ2-1; D is unresolved. The CDR3 runs 15 residues. V was pared by 1 base and J by 0 bases, with 8 bases between. CDR1 is SGHKS, CDR2 YYEKEE, per germline (reference sequence). CDR3 protein: CASSLYLSSYNEQFF. The CDR3 DNA follows: TGTGCCAGCAGCTTGTACTTAAGCTCCTACAATGAGCAGTTCTTC.

V gene TRBV11-3 combines with J gene TRBJ2-4; unclear D gene. Germline lookup yields CDR1 SGHNT and CDR2 YENEEA. CDR3 size: 12 residues. Trimming removed 4 bases from V and 5 bases from J, with 6 bases in between. CDR3 DNA sequence: TGTGCCAGCAGCTCATCTGAAAACATTCAGTACTTC. It specifies CASSSSENIQYF.

This clonotype turned up a few times. This sequence joins TRBV7-9 and TRBJ2-7, with 7 bases identical to TRBD2. Germline loops: CDR1 SEHNR, CDR2 FQNEAQ (reference sequence). The CDR3 has 14 amino acids. Trimming cost V 6 bases and J 4 bases; bases outside gene matches: 9. The chain's CDR3 is CASSPGVAGYEQYF. In DNA form, the CDR3 reads TGTGCCAGCAGTCCCGGAGTAGCGGGTTACGAGCAGTACTTC.

This clonotype was counted between two and nine times. CDR3 sequence reads: CSARDPASGRAYEQYF. The CDR3 coding sequence is TGCAGTGCTAGAGATCCGGCTAGCGGGAGGGCCTACGAGCAGTACTTC. This chain joins TRBV20-1 and TRBJ2-4; 12 bases are shared with TRBD2. The end of the DNA is better explained by TRBJ2-7, so the J call may be wrong. The CDR3 loop spans 16 amino acids. CDR1 and CDR2 (germline): DFQATT, SNEGSKA (reference sequence).

The rearrangement uses TRBV20-1 and TRBJ2-7; D perhaps matches TRBD2 (6 bases). Trimming cost V 6 bases and J 7 bases, with 19 bases left between them. CDR3 size: 13 residues. CDR1 and CDR2 from the germline V gene are DFQATT and SNEGSKA (reference sequence). The CDR3 protein is CSAGRTPGGEQYF. CDR3 in DNA: TGCAGTGCGGGGAGGACGCCAGGAGGAGAGCAGTACTTC.

The chain couples TRBV27 to TRBJ2-1; 9 positions match TRBD1. V lost 5 bases, J lost 8 bases, and 13 bases stayed unmatched. The CDR3 spans 16 residues. CDR1 MNHEY and CDR2 SMNVEV come from the germline V gene (reference sequence). The CDR3 protein is CASSPIPDRGRDEQFF. The CDR3 nucleotides read TGTGCCAGCAGTCCCATCCCCGACAGGGGGAGGGATGAGCAGTTCTTC.

The chain has TRBV2 and TRBJ2-2, with D perhaps matching TRBD1 or TRBD2 (5 bases each). Germline assignment: CDR1 SNHLY and CDR2 FYNNEI. Between the trimmed V and J ends, which lost 7 bases and 1 base, there was a span of 10 bases. The CDR3 has 14 residues. In nucleotides, the CDR3 is TGTGCCAGCACCGGGACGAAGAACACCGGGGAGCTGTTTTTT. It specifies CASTGTKNTGELFF.

The chain recombines TRBV20-1 with TRBJ2-7; D is unclear. Germline lookup yields CDR1 DFQATT and CDR2 SNEGSKA (reference sequence). Trimming took off 6 bases at V and 3 bases at J, with 12 bases between the two ends. This CDR3 contains 12 residues. The CDR3 sequence is CSAQQPGYEQYF. In DNA form, the CDR3 reads TGCAGTGCGCAGCAGCCGGGCTACGAGCAGTACTTC.